The 25 T cell receptor beta chains presented below share a single source sample, sequenced in a study of T cells after yellow fever vaccination. TCRdb recomputed calls from the 5' RACE reads with MiXCR, one row per CDR3 protein. The table has under 250,000 distinct CDR3 sequences, 3% to 4% seen once; the top ten hold around 3.2%. Sequenced here: CD4+ T cells sorted from PBMCs, sampled 10 days after the yellow fever booster vaccination. The receptors were gathered from a man aged 18 to 29 who received the YFV17D yellow fever vaccine.

Details on this clonotype: A read error may be the cause here, since a much bigger clone is one base away. The chain uses TRBV20-1 and TRBJ2-5; TRBD1 is a possible D gene (6 bases). Germline V CDR1 and CDR2: DFQATT, SNEGSKA (reference sequence). V lost 1 base and J lost 3, with 12 bases in between. The CDR3 loop spans 14 amino acids. The CDR3 here is CSARVPRGEETQYF. In DNA, the CDR3 is TGCAGTGCTAGAGTTCCCAGGGGCGAAGAGACCCAGTACTTC.

This clonotype was seen at least ten times. The V call is TRBV4-2, the J call TRBJ2-3; 12 nucleotides align to TRBD2. The CDR3 covers 16 residues. Germline lookup yields CDR1 LGHNA and CDR2 YNFKEQ. The V segment lost 2 bases and the J segment 3 bases; nucleotides outside the gene matches: 3. CDR3 sequence (DNA): TGTGCCAGCAGCCAAAAACTAGCGGGGGGTACAGATACGCAGTATTTT. Protein sequence: CASSQKLAGGTDTQYF.

The sample holds many counts of this clonotype. The J gene is TRBJ1-5, the V gene TRBV12-3 or TRBV12-4; weak D call: TRBD1 (5 bases). The CDR3 extends over 15 amino acids. Trimming cost V 3 bases and J 3 bases, with 12 bases left between them. CDR3 in amino acids: CASSFAGVLNQPQHF. The CDR3 nucleotides read TGTGCCAGCAGTTTTGCGGGGGTACTCAATCAGCCCCAGCATTTT.

This clonotype was detected ten times or more. The chain uses TRBV29-1 and TRBJ1-1; maybe TRBD1 (5 bases). Germline CDR1 SQVTM, CDR2 ANQGSEA. V lost 7 bases to trimming and J lost 8 bases, with 20 bases between them. The CDR3 extends over 13 amino acids. The CDR3 DNA reads as TGCAGCGAGAAACCCGGGACCCGAGTAGAAGCTTTCTTT. Translation: CSEKPGTRVEAFF.

This clonotype has just a few counts. V gene TRBV4-1 combines with J gene TRBJ1-6, with 8 bases aligning to TRBD1. This CDR3 has 21 amino acids. Germline V lookup: CDR1 MGHRA, CDR2 YSYEKL. The ends lost 1 base at V and 8 bases at J; junction bases unmatched: 22. The CDR3 DNA follows: TGCGCCAGCAGCCAAGTAATGCGGCAGGGGGCCGATCACGTCCGGGATTCACCCCTCCACTTT. It translates to CASSQVMRQGADHVRDSPLHF.

The rearrangement uses TRBV12-3 or TRBV12-4 and TRBJ1-2; no reliable D call. The CDR3 spans 16 residues. Deletions cut 3 bases from V and 4 bases from J, with 18 bases between. CDR3 loop: CASSLATHPFGYGYTF. In DNA form, the CDR3 reads TGTGCCAGCAGTTTGGCGACCCATCCCTTTGGCTATGGCTACACCTTC.

The chain links TRBV20-1 to TRBJ2-1; 12 nucleotides match TRBD2. The germline V gene has CDR1 DFQATT and CDR2 SNEGSKA (reference sequence). CDR3 length: 15 amino acids. The V and J ends lost 3 bases and 10 bases, in that order; junction bases with no gene match: 10. The CDR3 DNA is TGCAGTGCTAGCCCTGCGCTAGCGGGGGGGATGGAGCAGTTCTTC. Translating it yields CSASPALAGGMEQFF.

About this clonotype itself: This may come from a read error, since a much larger clone is one base off. This chain connects TRBV7-2 to TRBJ2-5, with TRBD1 as a possible D gene (5 bases). This CDR3 has 12 residues. Germline V gene data show CDR1 as SGHTA and CDR2 as FQGNSA. The CDR3 reads CACGRAEETKYF. For the CDR3, the DNA is TGTGCCTGCGGCAGGGCCGAAGAGACCAAGTACTTC.

This clonotype was counted at least ten times. The chain couples TRBV2 to TRBJ2-5; TRBD1 agrees at 7 bases. The V and J ends lost 6 bases and 7 bases, in that order; junction bases with no gene match: 5. CDR3 length: 12 amino acids. From germline, CDR1 is SNHLY and CDR2 FYNNEI. CDR3 DNA: TGTGCCAGCAGCGGGGACAGCTGGACCCAGTACTTC. This codes for CASSGDSWTQYF.

The chain joins TRBV19 to TRBJ1-6, with 8 bases identical to TRBD1. CDR1 is LNHDA and CDR2 is SQIVND in the germline V gene (reference sequence). Losses at the gene ends were 6 bases for V and 7 bases for J; bases not matched to a gene: 5. This CDR3 is 14 amino acids long. CDR3 region: CASSAGQVNSPLHF. The DNA of the CDR3 is TGTGCCAGTAGCGCGGGACAGGTCAATTCACCCCTCCACTTT.

This clonotype came up many times. CDR3 sequence (DNA): TGTGCCAGCAACGCCGTAGGGGGTCTTACGCAGTATTTT. It encodes CASNAVGGLTQYF. V is TRBV7-8 and J is TRBJ2-3; a weak D match, TRBD1 (6 bases). Trimming left V 7 bases short and J 8 bases short, with 16 bases between. Germline loops: CDR1 SGHVS, CDR2 FQNEAQ. This CDR3 is 13 amino acids long. The variable domain in full, with the rest retrieved from reference TRBV7-8 and TRBJ2-3, is GAGVSQSPRYKVAKRGQDVALRCDPISGHVSLFWYQQALGQGPEFLTYFQNEAQLDKSGLPSDRFFAERPEGSVSTLKIQRTQQEDSAVYLCASNAVGGLTQYFGPGTRLTVL.

This clonotype has at least ten counts. The chain is built from TRBV5-5 and TRBJ2-5, with D possibly matching TRBD2 (5 bases). The V gene's germline CDR1 is SGHKS and CDR2 YYEKEE (reference sequence). V was pared by 6 bases and J by 5 bases, with 14 bases between. This CDR3 contains 13 residues. This CDR3 is CASNSAVVETQYF. The CDR3, as DNA: TGTGCCAGCAACTCAGCGGTGGTGGAGACCCAGTACTTC. Full variable domain (remainder filled in from reference TRBV5-5 and TRBJ2-5): DAGVTQSPTHLIKTRGQQVTLRCSPISGHKSVSWYQQVLGQGPQFIFQYYEKEERGRGNFPDRFSARQFPNYSSELNVNALLLGDSALYLCASNSAVVETQYFGPGTRLLVL.

The chain is built from TRBV12-3 or TRBV12-4 and TRBJ1-2; D is unresolved. V was cut by 5 bases and J by 4 bases, with 14 bases left in between. The CDR3 is 14 amino acids. The CDR3, as DNA: TGTGCCAGCAGTGTATCTACCTACAGCTATGGCTACACCTTC. This translates into CASSVSTYSYGYTF.

The chain carries TRBV29-1 and TRBJ1-5, with 7 bases lining up with TRBD1. There are 13 residues in the CDR3. The J segment lost 7 bases and the V segment lost 4 bases, leaving 7 bases of the junction unmatched. Germline V gene lookup returns CDR1 SQVTM and CDR2 ANQGSEA. The CDR3 sequence is CSVARGIGQPQHF. CDR3 DNA sequence: TGCAGCGTTGCCAGGGGGATCGGGCAGCCCCAGCATTTT.

There are a few counts of this clonotype. The CDR3 spells CASGTPSGNTIYF. For the CDR3, the DNA is TGTGCCAGCGGCACACCCTCTGGAAACACCATATATTTT. The chain joins TRBV2 to TRBJ1-3; no reliable D call. The CDR3 totals 13 residues. The V end was cut by 8 bases, the J end by 0 bases, with 8 bases between. CDR1 SNHLY and CDR2 FYNNEI come from the germline V gene.

This chain connects TRBV12-3 or TRBV12-4 to TRBJ2-6; TRBD1 aligns across 7 bases. The CDR3 is 20 residues long. V shed 6 bases and J 0 bases; nucleotides not matched to a gene: 17. CDR3 amino acids: CASSHPQDRWAVSGANVLTF. CDR3 DNA: TGTGCCAGCAGCCACCCCCAGGACAGGTGGGCTGTCTCTGGGGCCAACGTCCTGACTTTC.

Many counts were recorded for this clonotype. This chain uses TRBV5-1 with TRBJ1-4; TRBD1 might be the D (5 bases). The CDR3 has 15 amino acids. V was cut by 1 base and J by 6 bases, with 13 bases left in between. Germline loops: CDR1 SGHRS, CDR2 YFSETQ. The CDR3 nucleotides read TGCGCCAGCAGCTTGAATCACGCGGGGGATGAAAAACTGTTTTTT. Amino acid sequence: CASSLNHAGDEKLFF.

In its sample, this clonotype was seen many times. The V call is TRBV4-3, the J call TRBJ1-6; D gene uncertain. Germline lookup yields CDR1 LGHNA and CDR2 YSLEER. The V gene lost 0 bases and the J gene lost 5 bases, with 8 bases spanning the gap. This CDR3 region has 15 residues. CDR3 nucleotide sequence: TGCGCCAGCAGCCAAGAAACGGCAGATAATTCACCCCTCCACTTT. Translation gives CASSQETADNSPLHF.

This clonotype came up many times. This chain joins TRBV10-3 and TRBJ1-1; D is undetermined. Between the trimmed V and J ends, which lost 4 bases and 0 bases, there was a span of 9 bases. CDR3 length: 14 amino acids. Germline V gene sequence: CDR1 ENHRY, CDR2 SYGVKD. The CDR3 spells CAISADGLNTEAFF. CDR3 DNA: TGTGCCATCAGTGCGGACGGGCTGAACACTGAAGCTTTCTTT.

This clonotype was seen ten or more times. The chain employs TRBV11-2 and TRBJ1-6; D may be TRBD1 (6 bases). The germline gives CDR1 SGHAT, CDR2 FQNNGV. This CDR3 region has 16 residues. The V gene lost 4 bases and the J gene lost 3 bases, with 13 bases spanning the gap. CDR3 sequence reads: CASSSTGPLYNSPLHF. CDR3 DNA: TGTGCCAGCAGCTCGACAGGTCCTCTCTATAATTCACCCCTCCACTTT. The full variable domain, in which reference TRBV11-2 and TRBJ1-6 provide the parts outside the CDR3, is EAGVAQSPRYKIIEKRQSVAFWCNPISGHATLYWYQQILGQGPKLLIQFQNNGVVDDSQLPKDRFSAERLKGVDSTLKIQPAKLEDSAVYLCASSSTGPLYNSPLHFGNGTRLTVT.

This clonotype was detected only a few times. This chain joins TRBV7-2 and TRBJ2-7; D not certain. Germline-derived CDR1 and CDR2 are SGHTA and FQGNSA. V was shortened by 5 bases and J by 6 bases, with 17 bases between the two germline ends. The CDR3 spans 14 residues. The CDR3 region is CASSTVGPSPEQYV. The CDR3, as DNA: TGTGCCAGCAGCACCGTGGGTCCTAGTCCCGAGCAGTACGTC.

This chain links TRBV6-2 or TRBV6-3 with TRBJ1-5; 7 nucleotides match TRBD1. The CDR3 is 13 residues long. Germline V gene data show CDR1 as MNHEY and CDR2 as SVGEGT. Trimming cost V 7 bases and J 6 bases; bases outside gene matches: 6. CDR3 residues: CASTPDRSQPQHF. CDR3 coding DNA: TGTGCCAGCACTCCGGACAGGTCTCAGCCCCAGCATTTT.

The chain is built from TRBV6-5 and TRBJ1-1; perhaps TRBD1 as D (6 bases). Germline V gene sequence: CDR1 MNHEY, CDR2 SVGAGI. Trimming stripped 5 bases from V and 10 bases from J, with 20 bases between. This CDR3 comprises 14 residues. CDR3 nucleotides: TGTGCCAGCAGTACCGGACAGTCTGTCGCACGAGCTTTCTTT. Protein: CASSTGQSVARAFF.

In its sample, this clonotype was seen many times. V is TRBV28 and J is TRBJ2-7; D is ambiguous. The V gene lost 6 bases and the J gene lost 2 bases, with 11 bases spanning the gap. This CDR3 comprises 13 residues. Germline V CDR1 and CDR2: MDHEN, SYDVKM. Written as DNA, the CDR3 is TGTGCCAGCAGCCAAGGGATTACCTACGAGCAGTACGTC. Translated, it gives CASSQGITYEQYV.

This chain connects TRBV20-1 to TRBJ2-2, with 9 bases lining up with TRBD2. Germline values: CDR1 DFQATT, CDR2 SNEGSKA (reference sequence). The CDR3 runs to 17 residues. V gave up 1 base and J gave up 1 base; unmatched junction bases: 7. The CDR3: CSARADAGGGNTGELFF. The DNA of the CDR3 is TGCAGTGCTAGAGCGGATGCGGGGGGGGGGAACACCGGGGAGCTGTTTTTT.